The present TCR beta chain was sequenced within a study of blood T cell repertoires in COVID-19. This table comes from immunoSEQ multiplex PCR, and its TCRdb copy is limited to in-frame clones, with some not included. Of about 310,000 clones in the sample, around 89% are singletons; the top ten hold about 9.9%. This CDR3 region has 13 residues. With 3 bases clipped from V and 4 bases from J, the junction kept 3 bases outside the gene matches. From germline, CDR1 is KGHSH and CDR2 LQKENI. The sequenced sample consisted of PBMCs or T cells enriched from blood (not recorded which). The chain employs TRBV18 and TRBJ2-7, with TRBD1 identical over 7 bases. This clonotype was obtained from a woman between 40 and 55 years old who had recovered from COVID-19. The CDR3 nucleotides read TGTGCCAGCTCACCGACAGGGCTGTACGAGCAGTACTTC. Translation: CASSPTGLYEQYF.